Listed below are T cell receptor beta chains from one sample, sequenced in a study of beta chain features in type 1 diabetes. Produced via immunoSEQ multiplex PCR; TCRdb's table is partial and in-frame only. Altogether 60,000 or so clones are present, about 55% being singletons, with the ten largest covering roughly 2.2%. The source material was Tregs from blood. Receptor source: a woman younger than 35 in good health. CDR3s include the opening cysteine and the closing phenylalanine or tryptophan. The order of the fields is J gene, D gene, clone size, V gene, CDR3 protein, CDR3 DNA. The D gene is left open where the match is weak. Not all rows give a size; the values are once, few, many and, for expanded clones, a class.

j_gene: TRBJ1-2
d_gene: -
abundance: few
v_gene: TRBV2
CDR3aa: CASTGGVRSIYGYTF
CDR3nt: TGTGCCAGTACGGGGGGAGTTCGATCTATCTATGGCTACACCTTC

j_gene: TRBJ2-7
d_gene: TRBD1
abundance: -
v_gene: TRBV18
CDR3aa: CASSEYRDRGHEQYF
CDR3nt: TGTGCCAGCTCAGAATACCGGGACAGGGGACACGAGCAGTACTTC

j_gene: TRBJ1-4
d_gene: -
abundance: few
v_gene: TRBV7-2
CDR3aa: CASSSAAGQANEKLFF
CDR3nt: TGTGCCAGCAGCTCCGCCGCGGGGCAGGCTAATGAAAAACTGTTTTTT

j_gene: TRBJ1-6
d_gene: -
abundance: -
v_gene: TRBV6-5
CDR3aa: CASSYSWSSYNSPLHF
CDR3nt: TGTGCCAGCAGTTACTCCTGGAGCTCCTATAATTCACCCCTCCACTTT

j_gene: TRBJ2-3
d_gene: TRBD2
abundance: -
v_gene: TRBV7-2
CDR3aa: CASSSRTSGGSTDTQYF
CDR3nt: TGTGCCAGCAGCTCTCGGACTAGCGGGGGCAGCACAGATACGCAGTATTTT

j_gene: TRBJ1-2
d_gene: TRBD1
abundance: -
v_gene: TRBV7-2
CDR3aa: CASSQQTGVDGYTF
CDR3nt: TGTGCCAGCAGCCAACAGACAGGGGTAGATGGCTACACCTTC

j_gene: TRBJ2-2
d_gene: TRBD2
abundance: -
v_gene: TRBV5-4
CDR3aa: CASSSLAGGGAGELFF
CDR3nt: TGTGCCAGCAGTTCCTTAGCGGGAGGAGGAGCCGGGGAGCTGTTTTTT

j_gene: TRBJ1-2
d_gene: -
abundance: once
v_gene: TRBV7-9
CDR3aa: CASSRGYGYTF
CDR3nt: TGTGCCAGCAGCCGGGGCTATGGCTACACCTTC

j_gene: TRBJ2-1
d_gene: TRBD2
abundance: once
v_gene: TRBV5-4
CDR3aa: CASSLILAASGEQFF
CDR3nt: TGTGCCAGCAGCTTGATTCTAGCTGCTAGCGGTGAGCAGTTCTTC

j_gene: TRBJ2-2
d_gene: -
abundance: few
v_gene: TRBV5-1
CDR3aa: CASSPVAAGELFF
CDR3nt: TGCGCCAGCAGCCCTGTGGCGGCCGGGGAGCTGTTTTTT

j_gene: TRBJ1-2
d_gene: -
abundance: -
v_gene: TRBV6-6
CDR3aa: CASSYSGDYGCTF
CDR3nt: TGTGCCAGCAGTTACTCCGGGGACTATGGCTGCACCTTC

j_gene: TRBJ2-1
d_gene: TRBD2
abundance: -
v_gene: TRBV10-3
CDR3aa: CAISESRREGLNEQFF
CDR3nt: TGTGCCATCAGTGAGTCGAGACGGGAGGGCCTCAATGAGCAGTTCTTC

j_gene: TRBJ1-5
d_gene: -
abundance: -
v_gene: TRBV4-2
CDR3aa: CASSQVKGPTVSQHF
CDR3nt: TGTGCCAGCAGCCAAGTTAAGGGGCCGACCGTGTCCCAGCATTTT

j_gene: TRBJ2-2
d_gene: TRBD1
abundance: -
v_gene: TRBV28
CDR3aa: CASSLWGQGSGELFF
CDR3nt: TGTGCCAGCAGTCTGTGGGGACAGGGTTCCGGGGAGCTGTTTTTT

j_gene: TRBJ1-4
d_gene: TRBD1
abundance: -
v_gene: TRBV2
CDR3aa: CASFEGAYEKLFF
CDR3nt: TGTGCCAGCTTTGAGGGGGCCTACGAAAAACTGTTTTTT

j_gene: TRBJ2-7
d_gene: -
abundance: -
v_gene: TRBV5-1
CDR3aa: CASRENTGNYEQYF
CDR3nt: TGCGCCAGCAGGGAAAACACGGGAAATTACGAGCAGTACTTC

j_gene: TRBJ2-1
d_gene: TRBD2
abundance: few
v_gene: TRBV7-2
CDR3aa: CASSPSGGREVEQFF
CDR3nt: TGTGCCAGCAGCCCGAGCGGGGGCAGGGAGGTGGAGCAGTTCTTC

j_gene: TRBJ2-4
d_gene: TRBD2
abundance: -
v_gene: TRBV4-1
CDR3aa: CASSPYSGRATKNIQYF
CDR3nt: TGCGCCAGCAGCCCCTATAGCGGGAGGGCCACCAAAAACATTCAGTACTTC

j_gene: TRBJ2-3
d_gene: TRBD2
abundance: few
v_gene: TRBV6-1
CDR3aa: CASVYSLAGADTQYF
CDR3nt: TGTGCCAGCGTCTATTCCCTAGCGGGGGCAGATACGCAGTATTTT

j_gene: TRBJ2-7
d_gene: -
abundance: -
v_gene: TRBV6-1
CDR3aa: CASTEGDRYSYEQYF
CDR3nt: TGTGCCAGCACTGAGGGAGACCGCTACTCCTACGAGCAGTACTTC

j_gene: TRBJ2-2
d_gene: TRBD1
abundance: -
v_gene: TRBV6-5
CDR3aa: CASRAGTANTGELFF
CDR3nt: TGTGCCAGCAGGGCCGGGACAGCGAACACCGGGGAGCTGTTTTTT

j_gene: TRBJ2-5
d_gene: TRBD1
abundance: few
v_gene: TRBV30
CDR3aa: CAWSVNRGGETQYF
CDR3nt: TGTGCCTGGAGTGTGAACAGGGGTGGGGAGACCCAGTACTTC

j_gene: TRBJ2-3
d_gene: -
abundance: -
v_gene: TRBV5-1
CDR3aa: CASSLGTALTDTQYF
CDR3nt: TGCGCCAGCAGCTTGGGGACTGCCCTCACAGATACGCAATATTTT

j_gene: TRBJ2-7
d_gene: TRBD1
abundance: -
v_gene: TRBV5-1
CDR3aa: CASSSGTGVHEQYF
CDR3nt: TGCGCCAGCAGCTCCGGGACAGGGGTCCACGAGCAGTACTTC

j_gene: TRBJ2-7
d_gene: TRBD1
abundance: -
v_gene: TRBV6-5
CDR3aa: CASRRDRVTYEQYF
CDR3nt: TGTGCCAGCAGACGGGACAGAGTAACCTACGAGCAGTACTTC

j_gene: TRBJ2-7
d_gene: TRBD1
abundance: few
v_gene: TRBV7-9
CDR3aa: CASSIGTAYEQYF
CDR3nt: TGTGCCAGCAGCATCGGGACAGCCTACGAGCAGTACTTC

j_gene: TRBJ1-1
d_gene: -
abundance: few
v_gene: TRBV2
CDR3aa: CASTQEGAAFF
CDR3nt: TGTGCCAGCACCCAAGAAGGGGCGGCTTTCTTT